The text below deals with one TCR beta chain. Only in-frame clones appear in the TCRdb table, and some are missing; sequencing was by immunoSEQ multiplex PCR. Among 150,000 to 200,000 clones, around 94% were seen once, and the ten largest hold around 0.8%. The sample originates from a study of blood T cell repertoires in COVID-19. Overall study: COVID-19 samples from acute and convalescent phases originated in the United States, Italy and Spain.

Germline lookup yields CDR1 WNHNN and CDR2 SYGVQD (reference sequence). The CDR3 is made up of 17 amino acids. The V end lost 2 bases, the J end lost 6 bases, and 22 bases lay between the germline ends. J is TRBJ1-2 and V is TRBV10-1; D is perhaps TRBD1 (6 bases). The TCR sequence derives from a man aged 30 to 39 with COVID-19, enrolled during active disease. The sample taken for sequencing was peripheral blood. CDR3 DNA: TGCGCCAGCAGTGAGATTTGGGAATTGCGGGGGCTCGATGGCTACACCTTC. Translation gives CASSEIWELRGLDGYTF.